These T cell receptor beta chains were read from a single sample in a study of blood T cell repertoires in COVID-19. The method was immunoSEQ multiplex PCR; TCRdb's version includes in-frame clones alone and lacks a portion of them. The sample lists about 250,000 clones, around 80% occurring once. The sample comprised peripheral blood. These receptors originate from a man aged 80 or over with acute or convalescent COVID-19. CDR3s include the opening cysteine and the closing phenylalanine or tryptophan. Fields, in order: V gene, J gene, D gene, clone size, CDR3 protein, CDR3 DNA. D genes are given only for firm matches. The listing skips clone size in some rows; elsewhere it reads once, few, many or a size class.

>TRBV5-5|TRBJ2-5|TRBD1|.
CASSPGQVQGTQYF
TGTGCCAGCAGCCCGGGACAGGTACAAGGGACCCAGTACTTC
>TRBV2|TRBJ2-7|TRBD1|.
CASSETGDEQYF
TGTGCCAGCAGTGAGACAGGGGACGAGCAGTACTTC
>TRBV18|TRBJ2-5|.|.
CASSPPGARDNIQAQYF
TGTGCCAGCTCACCACCGGGGGCCAGGGATAATATCCAGGCCCAGTACTTC
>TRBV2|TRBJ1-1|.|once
CASETQGTNTEAFF
TGTGCCAGCGAAACCCAGGGTACGAACACTGAAGCTTTCTTT
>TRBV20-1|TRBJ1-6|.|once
CSASLTNNSPLHF
TGCAGTGCTAGTTTAACTAACAATTCACCCCTCCACTTT
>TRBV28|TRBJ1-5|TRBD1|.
CASSSGGSNQPQHF
TGTGCCAGCAGCTCAGGGGGGAGCAATCAGCCCCAGCATTTT
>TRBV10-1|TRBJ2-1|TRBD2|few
CASSESGGRAGNEQFF
TGCGCCAGCAGTGAGTCTGGAGGGAGGGCCGGCAATGAGCAGTTCTTC
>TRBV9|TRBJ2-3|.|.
CASSVGNSGSTDTQYF
TGTGCCAGCAGCGTAGGTAATAGCGGTAGCACAGATACGCAGTATTTT
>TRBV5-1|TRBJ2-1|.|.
CASSLGGGMSYNEQFF
TGCGCCAGCAGCTTGGGCGGCGGGATGTCCTACAATGAGCAGTTCTTC
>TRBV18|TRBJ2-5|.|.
CASRQAGGETQYF
TGTGCCAGCCGCCAGGCCGGGGGAGAGACCCAGTACTTC
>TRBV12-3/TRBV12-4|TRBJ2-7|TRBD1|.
CASRRTGGLEQYF
TGTGCCAGCAGGCGGACAGGGGGCCTCGAGCAGTACTTC
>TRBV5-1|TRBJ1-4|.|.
CASSLALSGNEKLFF
TGCGCCAGCAGCTTGGCCCTCTCAGGGAATGAAAAACTGTTTTTT
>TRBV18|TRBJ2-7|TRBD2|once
CASSPSGLSSYEQYF
TGTGCCAGCTCCCCTAGCGGCCTGAGCTCCTACGAGCAGTACTTC
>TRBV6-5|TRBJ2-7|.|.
CASRAGGSYEQYF
TGTGCCAGCAGGGCCGGGGGATCCTACGAGCAGTACTTC
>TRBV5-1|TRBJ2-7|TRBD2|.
CASSGTGTSGDEQYF
TGCGCCAGCAGCGGAACCGGGACTAGCGGGGACGAGCAGTACTTC
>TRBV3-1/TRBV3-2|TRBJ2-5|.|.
CASSQVGLGQETQYF
TGTGCCAGCAGCCAAGTAGGACTGGGACAAGAGACCCAGTACTTC
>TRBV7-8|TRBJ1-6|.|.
CASSLTIDNSPLHF
TGTGCCAGCAGCCTGACAATAGATAATTCACCCCTCCACTTT
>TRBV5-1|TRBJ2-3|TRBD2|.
CASSFPSGVTDTQYF
TGCGCCAGCAGCTTCCCTAGCGGGGTCACAGATACGCAGTATTTT
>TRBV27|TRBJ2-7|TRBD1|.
CASSLTGAEYSYEQYF
TGTGCCAGCAGTTTAACAGGGGCGGAATACTCCTACGAGCAGTACTTC
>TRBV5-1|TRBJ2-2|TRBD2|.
CASRTGLAGGTGELFF
TGCGCCAGCAGAACGGGACTAGCGGGAGGCACCGGGGAGCTGTTTTTT
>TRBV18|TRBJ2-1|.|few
CASSDWSSYNEQFF
TGTGCCAGCTCAGACTGGAGCTCCTACAATGAGCAGTTCTTC
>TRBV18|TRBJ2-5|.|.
CASSPYVETQYF
TGTGCCAGCTCACCCTATGTCGAGACCCAGTACTTC
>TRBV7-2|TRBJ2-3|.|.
CASRGAGSTQYF
TGTGCCAGCAGGGGAGCGGGTAGCACGCAGTATTTT
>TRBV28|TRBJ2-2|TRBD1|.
CASKPDRVAGELFF
TGTGCCAGCAAACCGGACAGGGTGGCCGGGGAGCTGTTTTTT